The 32 T cell receptor beta chains reported below all come from one sample, sequenced in a study of OX40 agonist ivuxolimab in advanced cancers. The repertoire was sequenced with immunoSEQ multiplex PCR; TCRdb's copy has only in-frame clones and lacks some. The sample records around 68,000 clones, around 93% being singletons. The input for sequencing was CD4+ or CD8+ T cells sorted from blood, taken in a trial of the OX40 agonist ivuxolimab. Source of these receptors: an adult with an advanced solid tumor such as melanoma, head and neck, liver or kidney cancer.

In nucleotides, the CDR3 is TGTGCCAGCAGCTCCCTCCTTGCCACCGGGGAGCTGTTTTTT. Encoded protein: CASSSLLATGELFF. V gene TRBV11-3 combines with J gene TRBJ2-2, with D uncertain. CDR1 is SGHNT and CDR2 is YENEEA in the germline V gene. The CDR3 runs to 14 residues. V was pared by 4 bases and J by 4 bases, with 10 bases between. The full variable domain, in which reference TRBV11-3 and TRBJ2-2 provide the parts outside the CDR3, is EAGVVQSPRYKIIEKKQPVAFWCNPISGHNTLYWYLQNLGQGPELLIRYENEEAVDDSQLPKDRFSAERLKGVDSTLKIQPAELGDSAVYLCASSSLLATGELFFGEGSRLTVL.

The sample holds one count of this clone. The chain combines TRBV11-2 with TRBJ2-7; 9 nucleotides agree with TRBD2. In germline, CDR1 is SGHAT, CDR2 FQNNGV. With V trimmed by 5 bases and J by 7 bases, 12 bases remained unmatched. CDR3 length equals 15 residues. CDR3: CASSDLSSGKEEQYF. The DNA for the CDR3 is TGTGCCAGCAGCGATCTGTCTAGCGGGAAAGAAGAGCAGTACTTC.

The V call is TRBV19, the J call TRBJ2-1, with 9 bases aligning to TRBD1. The CDR3 length is 13 residues. The junction had 4 bases not matched to a gene; V was cut back by 5 bases and J by 8 bases. The germline CDR1 and CDR2 sequences are LNHDA and SQIVND (reference sequence). CDR3 in amino acids: CASSSDRGHEQFF. The CDR3 region has the DNA TGTGCCAGTAGTTCGGACAGGGGACATGAGCAGTTCTTC.

The chain couples TRBV11-1 to TRBJ1-6, with a weak D call TRBD1 (5 bases). This CDR3 is 14 amino acids long. Per germline, CDR1 SGHAT and CDR2 FQDESV (reference sequence). Trimming took off 5 bases at V and 5 bases at J, with 10 bases between the two ends. The CDR3 spells CASSLDSHNSPLHF. The CDR3 DNA reads TGTGCCAGCAGCCTAGACAGCCATAATTCACCCCTCCACTTT.

This rearrangement joins TRBV30 to TRBJ1-1; TRBD1 is a possible D gene (6 bases). CDR1 is GTSNPN and CDR2 is SVGIG in the germline V gene (reference sequence). The CDR3 totals 13 residues. V lost 2 bases and J lost 3, with 10 bases in between. The CDR3 region is CAWSRGGDTEAFF. In DNA, the CDR3 is TGTGCCTGGAGTAGGGGGGGGGACACTGAAGCTTTCTTT.

CDR3 sequence reads: CASSRSGTGTYGYTF. The CDR3 coding sequence is TGTGCCAGCAGTCGCTCCGGGACAGGAACTTATGGCTACACCTTC. The chain has TRBV6-5 and TRBJ1-2; 8 nucleotides align to TRBD1. V dropped 5 bases and J dropped 5; count of bases not matched to a gene: 10. The CDR3 is made up of 15 amino acids. The germline gives CDR1 MNHEY, CDR2 SVGAGI.

The chain employs TRBV2 and TRBJ2-7; the match to TRBD2 covers 14 bases. Germline loops: CDR1 SNHLY, CDR2 FYNNEI. The ends lost 6 bases at V and 4 bases at J; junction bases unmatched: 5. This CDR3 has 15 amino acids. The chain's CDR3 is CASRKGLAGGYEQYF. CDR3 nucleotides: TGTGCCAGCAGGAAAGGACTAGCGGGAGGTTACGAGCAGTACTTC.

V is TRBV11-2 and J is TRBJ2-1, with TRBD1 identical over 7 bases. Germline V gives CDR1 SGHAT, CDR2 FQNNGV. Losses at the gene ends were 3 bases for V and 4 bases for J; bases not matched to a gene: 12. The CDR3 is made up of 17 amino acids. This CDR3 is CASSFFAPGGAYNEQFF. The DNA of the CDR3 is TGTGCCAGCAGCTTTTTTGCCCCAGGGGGAGCGTACAATGAGCAGTTCTTC.

V is TRBV11-1 and J is TRBJ2-5; 8 positions agree with TRBD2. Germline V gene lookup returns CDR1 SGHAT and CDR2 FQDESV (reference sequence). The length of the CDR3 is 15 residues. Trimming removed 2 bases from V and 4 bases from J; junction bases left unmatched: 6. The DNA of the CDR3 is TGTGCCAGCAGCTTACGGCGGGGGGAGGTAGAGACCCAGTACTTC. This sequence encodes CASSLRRGEVETQYF.

The rearrangement joins TRBV7-8 to TRBJ1-2; D ambiguous. The CDR3 covers 13 residues. Trimming removed 5 bases from V and 4 bases from J, with 11 bases in between. Germline CDR1 reads SGHVS; CDR2 reads FQNEAQ. The CDR3 region has the DNA TGTGCCAGCAGCACTGACCGGCCCTATGGCTACACCTTC. The encoded protein is CASSTDRPYGYTF.

The chain uses TRBV6-5 and TRBJ1-5, with D possibly matching TRBD1 (5 bases). Germline-derived CDR1 and CDR2 are MNHEY and SVGAGI. With 5 bases removed from V and 3 bases from J, the gap between germline ends came to 8 bases. The CDR3 is made up of 13 amino acids. CDR3 region: CASSGDLNQPQHF. In DNA, the CDR3 is TGTGCCAGCAGTGGGGACCTCAATCAGCCCCAGCATTTT.

V is TRBV5-1 and J is TRBJ2-3, with D unresolved. The CDR3 runs to 12 residues. The ends were cut back, 6 bases at V and 1 base at J, with 6 bases in the middle. CDR1 and CDR2 from the germline V gene are SGHRS and YFSETQ. The CDR3 coding sequence is TGCGCCAGCAACCCTGGCACAGATACGCAGTATTTT. Its protein is CASNPGTDTQYF.

This sequence joins TRBV30 and TRBJ1-1; no definite D call. Trimming left V 4 bases short and J 3 bases short, with 15 bases between. CDR1 GTSNPN and CDR2 SVGIG come from the germline V gene (reference sequence). This CDR3 is built from 14 residues. The CDR3 sequence is CAWMGSPADTEAFF. The CDR3 nucleotides are TGTGCCTGGATGGGCAGCCCGGCTGACACTGAAGCTTTCTTT.

This rearrangement joins TRBV6-1 to TRBJ2-6; no clear D gene. Trimming shortened V by 2 bases and J by 0 bases, and 5 bases separated the two germline ends. CDR3 size: 15 residues. Germline V gene data show CDR1 as MNHNS and CDR2 as SASEGT. The DNA of the CDR3 is TGTGCCAGCAGTGAATCGCGCTCTGGGGCCAACGTCCTGACTTTC. Translation gives CASSESRSGANVLTF.

J is TRBJ2-1 and V is TRBV19, with D perhaps matching TRBD2 (5 bases). Germline CDR1 LNHDA, CDR2 SQIVND (reference sequence). The V end lost 4 bases, the J end lost 8 bases, and 9 bases lay between the germline ends. The CDR3 extends over 12 amino acids. CDR3 loop: CASSTRRHEQFF. CDR3 DNA: TGTGCCAGTAGTACGAGGAGGCATGAGCAGTTCTTC.

The rearrangement joins TRBV5-1 to TRBJ1-2; perhaps TRBD1 as D (5 bases). The CDR3 runs 13 residues. Germline V gene data show CDR1 as SGHRS and CDR2 as YFSETQ. V was cut by 0 bases and J by 4 bases, with 7 bases left in between. The CDR3 region has the DNA TGCGCCAGCAGCTTGGACGGGGCCTATGGCTACACCTTC. This sequence encodes CASSLDGAYGYTF.

The chain is built from TRBV10-1 and TRBJ1-4; tentative D call: TRBD1 (6 bases). V was clipped by 7 bases and J by 7 bases, with 16 bases between them. CDR1 and CDR2 from the germline V gene are WNHNN and SYGVQD (reference sequence). The length of the CDR3 is 14 residues. The CDR3 is CASIGEGGGEKLFF. The CDR3 DNA reads TGCGCCAGCATAGGGGAAGGAGGGGGTGAAAAACTGTTTTTT.

The chain couples TRBV27 to TRBJ1-6; D may be TRBD1 (5 bases). The germline V and J ends were trimmed by 7 bases and 5 bases, with 15 bases remaining between them. Germline V gene data show CDR1 as MNHEY and CDR2 as SMNVEV (reference sequence). The CDR3 is 15 residues long. CDR3 coding DNA: TGTGCCAGCAAGCGTATCCTCAGGGATAATTCACCCCTCCACTTT. This translates into CASKRILRDNSPLHF.

V gene TRBV30 combines with J gene TRBJ2-3, with unresolved D. This CDR3 has 12 residues. Deletions cut 3 bases from V and 5 bases from J, with 9 bases between. The germline V gene has CDR1 GTSNPN and CDR2 SVGIG (reference sequence). The CDR3 region has the DNA TGTGCCTGGAGCGTCGCTTTAGATACGCAGTATTTT. Translating gives CAWSVALDTQYF.

The chain carries TRBV19 and TRBJ2-2; D is unclear. CDR1 is LNHDA and CDR2 is SQIVND in the germline V gene (reference sequence). The CDR3 runs 16 residues. Trimming shortened V by 3 bases and J by 3 bases, and 14 bases separated the two germline ends. CDR3 DNA: TGTGCCAGTAGTATGGGCCTTGGGATGGACACCGGGGAGCTGTTTTTT. Amino acid sequence: CASSMGLGMDTGELFF.

V and J are TRBV19 and TRBJ1-1; D gene unclear. With 9 bases removed from V and 7 bases from J, the gap between germline ends came to 18 bases. Germline loops: CDR1 LNHDA, CDR2 SQIVND (reference sequence). The CDR3 loop spans 13 amino acids. This CDR3 reads CASWPRTSNEAFF. DNA of the CDR3: TGTGCCAGCTGGCCCAGGACGTCAAATGAAGCTTTCTTT.

This chain connects TRBV11-2 to TRBJ2-1; D gene uncertain. The CDR3 totals 13 residues. Trimming shortened V by 0 bases and J by 10 bases, and 10 bases separated the two germline ends. Looked up from germline, CDR1 is SGHAT and CDR2 is FQNNGV. CDR3 amino acids: CASSLDQSREQFF. CDR3 nucleotides: TGTGCCAGCAGCTTAGATCAGAGTAGAGAGCAGTTCTTC. Full variable domain (missing parts from reference TRBV11-2 and TRBJ2-1): EAGVAQSPRYKIIEKRQSVAFWCNPISGHATLYWYQQILGQGPKLLIQFQNNGVVDDSQLPKDRFSAERLKGVDSTLKIQPAKLEDSAVYLCASSLDQSREQFFGPGTRLTVL.

The chain is built from TRBV6-1 and TRBJ1-2, with 10 bases matching TRBD1. Germline V gene lookup returns CDR1 MNHNS and CDR2 SASEGT. This CDR3 contains 14 residues. V was pared by 6 bases and J by 8 bases, with 9 bases of the junction left unmatched. Written as DNA, the CDR3 is TGTGCCAGCAGCGTTATCCGGGACAGGGGAGGCTACACCTTC. This translates into CASSVIRDRGGYTF.

The gene calls are TRBV5-1 and TRBJ1-6, with D maybe TRBD1 (6 bases). The CDR3 extends over 15 amino acids. V lost 0 bases and J lost 9, with 13 bases in between. Looked up from germline, CDR1 is SGHRS and CDR2 is YFSETQ. CDR3 coding DNA: TGCGCCAGCAGCTTGGACCCGGGGGGCAGTTCACCCCTCCACTTT. As protein: CASSLDPGGSSPLHF.

This clone is a singleton in its sample. V and J are TRBV10-3 and TRBJ2-1; a weak D match, TRBD1 (5 bases). The CDR3 totals 18 residues. Germline CDR1 ENHRY, CDR2 SYGVKD. Trimming pared 3 bases from V and 4 bases from J, leaving 22 bases between. As DNA, the CDR3 is TGTGCCATCAGTGACCCAACAGGACCGAGGATCGGATACAATGAGCAGTTCTTC. Its translation is CAISDPTGPRIGYNEQFF.

This chain uses TRBV9 with TRBJ1-5; D is possibly TRBD1 (6 bases). CDR3 size: 14 residues. Germline V gene data show CDR1 as SGDLS and CDR2 as YYNGEE. Trimming removed 4 bases at V and 8 bases at J, with 16 bases between. CDR3 region: CASSPGVYDEPQHF. CDR3 bases: TGTGCCAGCAGCCCAGGGGTTTATGATGAGCCCCAGCATTTT.

The rearrangement uses TRBV5-1 and TRBJ2-3, with 12 bases aligning to TRBD2. The J segment lost 6 bases and the V segment lost 0 bases, leaving 8 bases of the junction unmatched. The V gene's germline CDR1 is SGHRS and CDR2 YFSETQ. This CDR3 region has 17 residues. CDR3 residues: CASSLAGASGGADTQYF. The CDR3 DNA follows: TGCGCCAGCAGCTTGGCCGGGGCTAGCGGGGGGGCGGATACGCAGTATTTT. Based on the CDR3 plus reference TRBV5-1 and TRBJ2-3, the full variable domain is KAGVTQTPRYLIKTRGQQVTLSCSPISGHRSVSWYQQTPGQGLQFLFEYFSETQRNKGNFPGRFSGRQFSNSRSEMNVSTLELGDSALYLCASSLAGASGGADTQYFGPGTRLTVL.

The V call is TRBV5-4, the J call TRBJ2-3, with D unclear. V shed 4 bases and J shed 3 bases, with 6 bases lying between them. Germline V gives CDR1 SGHNT, CDR2 YYREEE (reference sequence). The CDR3 covers 12 residues. The CDR3 spells CASSRETDTQYF. The CDR3 coding sequence is TGTGCCAGCAGCCGAGAAACAGATACGCAGTATTTT.

The V gene is TRBV6-5, the J gene TRBJ1-5, with 10 bases lining up with TRBD1. The CDR3 is 15 amino acids. Trimming took 3 bases from V and 5 from J; bases not matched to a gene: 4. Germline-derived CDR1 and CDR2 are MNHEY and SVGAGI. The CDR3 DNA follows: TGTGCCAGCAGTTATTCCGGGACAGGGGATCAGCCCCAGCATTTT. This codes for CASSYSGTGDQPQHF.

The chain employs TRBV6-1 and TRBJ1-4; D is undetermined. Trimming took 6 bases from V and 7 from J, leaving 6 bases between them. Germline V lookup: CDR1 MNHNS, CDR2 SASEGT. CDR3 length: 11 amino acids. CDR3 bases: TGTGCCAGCAGGGACGGTGAAAAACTGTTTTTT. Amino acid sequence: CASRDGEKLFF.

The V and J genes are TRBV10-2 and TRBJ1-2; D is possibly TRBD1 (5 bases). The CDR3 has 18 residues. Germline V gives CDR1 WSHSY, CDR2 SAAADI. Between the trimmed V and J ends, which lost 3 bases and 3 bases, there was a span of 23 bases. CDR3 region: CASSDQNLHGGGDYGYTF. The CDR3 nucleotides read TGCGCCAGCAGTGACCAAAACCTTCATGGCGGGGGGGACTATGGCTACACCTTC.

This clone appeared a single time. The J gene is TRBJ1-1, the V gene TRBV6-1; the D gene is possibly TRBD1 (5 bases). The CDR3 extends over 13 amino acids. Per germline, CDR1 MNHNS and CDR2 SASEGT. V gave up 7 bases and J gave up 5 bases, with 14 bases separating them. CDR3 nucleotides: TGTGCCAGCATAGGTGGGGGGGGGACTGAAGCTTTCTTT. Encoded protein: CASIGGGGTEAFF.